The 16 T cell receptor beta chains given below trace back to one sample, sequenced in a study of vaccination effects on CD4 cells after COVID-19. With the ViraFEST assay, the study expanded antigen-specific CD4+ T cells using viral peptide pools, then sequenced them. After less than twelve days in culture, the CD4+ T cells were isolated. The individual was infected with SARS-CoV-2 between March and December 2020, as confirmed by PCR. These receptors' antigens are unknown. Measured with immunoSEQ multiplex PCR; TCRdb has only the in-frame clones, and not every one. The sample records 30,000 to 40,000 clones, 73% being singletons. The sequenced sample was CD4+ T cells from PBMCs cultured with a peptide pool, obtained before COVID-19 vaccination. The receptors stem from a human donor who had a prior SARS-CoV-2 infection.

V is TRBV2 and J is TRBJ2-3, with 11 positions matching TRBD1. The CDR3 runs 15 residues. The junction had 5 bases not matched to a gene; V was cut back by 2 bases and J by 7 bases. In germline, CDR1 is SNHLY, CDR2 FYNNEI. The CDR3 loop is CASSEFGTGGNTQYF. As DNA, the CDR3 is TGTGCCAGCAGTGAATTTGGGACAGGGGGAAATACGCAGTATTTT.

The V call is TRBV7-2, the J call TRBJ1-2; TRBD1 aligns across 12 bases. Germline V lookup: CDR1 SGHTA, CDR2 FQGNSA. Trimming cost V 5 bases and J 12 bases; bases outside gene matches: 7. There are 13 residues in the CDR3. As DNA, the CDR3 is TGTGCCAGCAGCGCGGGACAGGGGGCTCTGAACACCTTC. It encodes CASSAGQGALNTF.

The chain combines TRBV12-3 or TRBV12-4 with TRBJ1-5; TRBD1 matches at 7 bases. J was trimmed by 6 bases and V by 6 bases; bases with no gene match: 5. The CDR3 runs 13 residues. Here the CDR3 DNA reads TGTGCCAGCAGCCCCGACAGGGTTCAGCCCCAGCATTTT. It codes for CASSPDRVQPQHF.

This chain links TRBV6-6 with TRBJ2-7; a possible D gene is TRBD1 (6 bases). Trimming took 6 bases from V and 4 from J, leaving 13 bases between them. The CDR3 is 13 residues long. In germline, CDR1 is MNHNY, CDR2 SVGAGI (reference sequence). The CDR3 loop is CASSQGTGYEQYF. The CDR3 DNA is TGTGCCAGCAGCCAGGGGACGGGGTACGAGCAGTACTTC.

The rearrangement uses TRBV6-6 and TRBJ1-3; 10 nucleotides line up with TRBD1. This CDR3 spans 14 amino acids. CDR1 and CDR2 (germline): MNHNY, SVGAGI (reference sequence). Unmatched junction bases numbered 8, after V lost 5 bases and J lost 10 bases. The CDR3 region has the DNA TGTGCCAGCAGTCATGGACAGGGGGAGTTTACCATATATTTT. Translated: CASSHGQGEFTIYF.

The chain uses TRBV7-2 and TRBJ2-5; 8 bases line up with TRBD2. There are 16 residues in the CDR3. V dropped 2 bases and J dropped 5; count of bases not matched to a gene: 10. Germline loops: CDR1 SGHTA, CDR2 FQGNSA. The CDR3, as DNA: TGTGCCAGCAGCTTATCCAGCGGGAGCTTCGGGGAGACCCAGTACTTC. Protein product: CASSLSSGSFGETQYF.

The V gene is TRBV5-1, the J gene TRBJ2-3; 8 positions match TRBD2. CDR1 SGHRS and CDR2 YFSETQ come from the germline V gene. The V gene end was trimmed by 0 bases and the J gene end by 1 base; junction bases not matched to a gene: 1. This CDR3 is 15 amino acids long. CDR3 sequence reads: CASSLAGGGTDTQYF. DNA for the CDR3: TGCGCCAGCAGCTTGGCGGGGGGGGGCACAGATACGCAGTATTTT.

The J gene is TRBJ2-1, the V gene TRBV9; no definite D call. Trimming took 3 bases from V and 0 from J, leaving 13 bases between them. CDR3 length equals 16 residues. Germline V gives CDR1 SGDLS, CDR2 YYNGEE. The CDR3 reads CASSALIPSSYNEQFF. CDR3 in DNA: TGTGCCAGCAGCGCTCTTATCCCTAGCTCCTACAATGAGCAGTTCTTC.

The chain links TRBV2 to TRBJ2-1, with D maybe TRBD2 (5 bases). Germline assignment: CDR1 SNHLY and CDR2 FYNNEI. This CDR3 spans 13 amino acids. The germline V and J ends were trimmed by 5 bases and 3 bases, with 8 bases remaining between them. The CDR3 DNA reads as TGTGCCAGCAGTCTAGCCGGCTACAATGAGCAGTTCTTC. This gives the protein CASSLAGYNEQFF.

This sequence joins TRBV7-9 and TRBJ2-7; 10 nucleotides match TRBD1. CDR3 length: 15 residues. The ends lost 6 bases at V and 5 bases at J; junction bases unmatched: 10. Germline V gene data show CDR1 as SEHNR and CDR2 as FQNEAQ (reference sequence). CDR3 DNA: TGTGCCAGCAGATCCCCCGGGACAGGGGACAACGAGCAGTACTTC. Its protein product is CASRSPGTGDNEQYF.

This clone was counted a single time. The chain's CDR3 is CASSQTGTIAETQYF. The CDR3 nucleotides read TGTGCCAGCAGCCAGACCGGGACTATAGCGGAGACCCAGTACTTC. The rearrangement joins TRBV3-1 (or the pseudogene TRBV3-2) to TRBJ2-5; TRBD2 aligns across 7 bases. Trimming removed 3 bases from V and 5 bases from J; junction bases left unmatched: 9. The CDR3 totals 15 residues. Germline CDR1 LGHDT, CDR2 YNNKEL (reference sequence).

The chain couples TRBV19 to TRBJ1-1, with D maybe TRBD1 (5 bases). The CDR3 extends over 15 amino acids. Germline CDR1 and CDR2: LNHDA and SQIVND (reference sequence). V was pared by 4 bases and J by 4 bases, with 16 bases between. The DNA for the CDR3 is TGTGCCAGTAGTAGGGACGGCCACCAAGGCACTGAAGCTTTCTTT. It specifies CASSRDGHQGTEAFF.

The chain joins TRBV30 to TRBJ2-5; a possible D gene is TRBD1 (5 bases). This CDR3 has 15 amino acids. Per the germline V gene, CDR1 is GTSNPN and CDR2 is SVGIG (reference sequence). V gave up 4 bases and J gave up 3 bases, with 18 bases separating them. This chain's CDR3 is CAWNKQGSWKETQYF. The CDR3 coding sequence is TGTGCCTGGAATAAGCAGGGCAGTTGGAAAGAGACCCAGTACTTC.

Worth noting for this clone: Other nucleotide sequences in the sample specify the same CDR3. The chain links TRBV7-3 to TRBJ2-5, with TRBD1 matching 7 bases. The germline CDR1 and CDR2 sequences are SGHTA and FQGTGA. The CDR3 extends over 14 amino acids. Losses at the gene ends were 5 bases for V and 2 bases for J; bases not matched to a gene: 5. The CDR3 nucleotides read TGTGCCAGCAGCCCGACAGGGTTACAAGAGACCCAGTACTTC. Translated: CASSPTGLQETQYF. The whole variable domain, remainder taken from reference TRBV7-3 and TRBJ2-5, is GAGVSQTPSNKVTEKGKYVELRCDPISGHTALYWYRQSLGQGPEFLIYFQGTGAADDSGLPNDRFFAVRPEGSVSTLKIQRTERGDSAVYLCASSPTGLQETQYFGPGTRLLVL.

This chain joins TRBV18 and TRBJ1-3, with 9 bases matching TRBD1. Germline V gives CDR1 KGHSH, CDR2 LQKENI. This CDR3 is 18 amino acids long. V was clipped by 3 bases and J by 5 bases; unmatched bases: 14. The CDR3 reads CASSPITVRGQGRNTIYF. CDR3 sequence (DNA): TGTGCCAGCTCACCTATAACCGTTCGGGGACAGGGTCGAAACACCATATATTTT.

The chain links TRBV5-1 to TRBJ1-6; D is unclear. The V gene's germline CDR1 is SGHRS and CDR2 YFSETQ. The CDR3 runs to 14 residues. The germline V and J ends were trimmed by 0 bases and 8 bases, with 9 bases remaining between them. The CDR3 protein is CASSLEAGDSPLHF. For the CDR3, the DNA is TGCGCCAGCAGCTTGGAGGCCGGCGATTCACCCCTCCACTTT.